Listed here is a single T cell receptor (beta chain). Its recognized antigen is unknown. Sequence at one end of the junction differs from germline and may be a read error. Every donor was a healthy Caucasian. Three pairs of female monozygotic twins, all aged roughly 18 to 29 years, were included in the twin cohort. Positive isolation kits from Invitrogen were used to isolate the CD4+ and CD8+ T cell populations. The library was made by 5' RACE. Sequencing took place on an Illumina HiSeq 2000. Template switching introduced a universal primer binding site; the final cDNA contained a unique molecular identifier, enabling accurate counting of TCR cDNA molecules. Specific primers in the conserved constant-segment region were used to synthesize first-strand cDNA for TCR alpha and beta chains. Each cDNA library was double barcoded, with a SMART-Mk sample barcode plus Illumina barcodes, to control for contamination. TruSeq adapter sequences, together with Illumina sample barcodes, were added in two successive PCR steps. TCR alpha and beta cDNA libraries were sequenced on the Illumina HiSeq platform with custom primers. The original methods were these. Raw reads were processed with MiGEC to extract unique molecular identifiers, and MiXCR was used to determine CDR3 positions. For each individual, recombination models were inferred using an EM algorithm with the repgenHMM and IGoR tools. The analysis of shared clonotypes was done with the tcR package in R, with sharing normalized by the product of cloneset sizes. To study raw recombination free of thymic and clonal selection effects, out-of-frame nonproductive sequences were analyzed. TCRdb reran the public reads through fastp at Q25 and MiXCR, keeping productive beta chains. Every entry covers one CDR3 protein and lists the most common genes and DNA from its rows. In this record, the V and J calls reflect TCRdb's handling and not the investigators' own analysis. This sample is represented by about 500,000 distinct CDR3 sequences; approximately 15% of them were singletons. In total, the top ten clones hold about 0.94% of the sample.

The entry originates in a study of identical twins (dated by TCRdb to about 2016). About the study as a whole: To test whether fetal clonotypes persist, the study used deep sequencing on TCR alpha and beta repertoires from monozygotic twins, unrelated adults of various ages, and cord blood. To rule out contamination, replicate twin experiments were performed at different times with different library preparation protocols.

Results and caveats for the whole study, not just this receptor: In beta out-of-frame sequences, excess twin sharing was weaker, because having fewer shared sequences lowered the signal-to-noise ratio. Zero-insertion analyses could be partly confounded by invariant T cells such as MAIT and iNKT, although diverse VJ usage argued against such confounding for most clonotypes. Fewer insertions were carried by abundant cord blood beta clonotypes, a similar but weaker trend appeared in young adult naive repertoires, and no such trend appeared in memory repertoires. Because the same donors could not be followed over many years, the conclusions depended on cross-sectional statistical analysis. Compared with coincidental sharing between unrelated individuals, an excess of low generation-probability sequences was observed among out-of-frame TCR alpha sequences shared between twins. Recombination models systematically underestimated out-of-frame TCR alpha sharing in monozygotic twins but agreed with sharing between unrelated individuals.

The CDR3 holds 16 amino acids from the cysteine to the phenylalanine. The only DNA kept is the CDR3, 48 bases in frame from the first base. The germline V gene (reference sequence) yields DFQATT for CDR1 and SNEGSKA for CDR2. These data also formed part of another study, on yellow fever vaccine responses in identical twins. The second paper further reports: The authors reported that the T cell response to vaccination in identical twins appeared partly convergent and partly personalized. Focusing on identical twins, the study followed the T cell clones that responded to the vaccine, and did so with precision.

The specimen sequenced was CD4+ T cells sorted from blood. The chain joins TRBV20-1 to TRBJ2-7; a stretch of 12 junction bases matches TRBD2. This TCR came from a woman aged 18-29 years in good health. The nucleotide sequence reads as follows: TGCTGTGCCACAAAAAGACTAGCGGGGGACCCTTACGAGCAGTACTTC. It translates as CCATKRLAGDPYEQYF.